One and the same sample provided the 14 T cell receptor beta chains below, sequenced in a study of control samples from healthy donors and cancer patients. The method was immunoSEQ multiplex PCR; TCRdb's version includes in-frame clones alone and lacks a portion of them. The data hold about 89,000 clones, with under 90% observed a single time. Sequencing was done on a sample of blood. The receptor set was obtained from a woman aged 40 to 49 in good health.

J is TRBJ1-2 and V is TRBV27; perhaps TRBD1 as D (5 bases). This CDR3 region has 12 residues. From germline, CDR1 is MNHEY and CDR2 SMNVEV (reference sequence). Trimming removed 8 bases at V and 8 bases at J, with 15 bases between. The CDR3 DNA sequence: TGTGCCAGCGGTGGAGGGGCGGGCGGCTACACCTTC. This translates into CASGGGAGGYTF.

The chain is built from TRBV4-1 and TRBJ1-2; D may be TRBD1 (5 bases). This CDR3 is 15 amino acids long. Germline CDR1 reads MGHRA; CDR2 reads YSYEKL. V lost 1 base, J lost 2 bases, and 11 bases lay in between. CDR3 region: CASSQGAGGNYGYTF. CDR3 DNA: TGCGCCAGCAGCCAAGGGGCGGGGGGGAACTATGGCTACACCTTC.

V usage is TRBV27 and J usage is TRBJ1-5, with 7 bases matching TRBD1. Per the germline V gene, CDR1 is MNHEY and CDR2 is SMNVEV (reference sequence). The CDR3 runs to 18 residues. V lost 4 bases, J lost 4 bases, and 16 bases stayed unmatched. The CDR3 sequence: CASSYQPPTGIGNQPQHF. The CDR3 region has the DNA TGTGCCAGCAGTTACCAACCGCCGACAGGGATAGGTAATCAGCCCCAGCATTTT.

The chain employs TRBV5-8 and TRBJ1-6, with 7 nucleotides matching TRBD1. The J segment lost 8 bases and the V segment lost 1 base, leaving 3 bases of the junction unmatched. CDR1 and CDR2 from the germline V gene are SGHTS and YDEGEE. The CDR3 has 14 residues. In DNA, the CDR3 is TGTGCCAGCAGCTTGACAGGGGAATATTCACCCCTCCACTTT. It is translated as CASSLTGEYSPLHF.

The rearrangement links TRBV18 to TRBJ2-2, with D perhaps TRBD2 (6 bases). Germline-derived CDR1 and CDR2 are KGHSH and LQKENI. This CDR3 is built from 15 residues. Trimming took 5 bases from V and 5 from J, leaving 15 bases between them. CDR3 sequence: CASSAGRSETGELFF. CDR3 nucleotides: TGTGCCAGCTCAGCAGGGAGGTCAGAGACCGGGGAGCTGTTTTTT.

The chain recombines TRBV7-6 with TRBJ2-3; perhaps TRBD2 as D (5 bases). V lost 5 bases and J lost 2, with 14 bases in between. CDR3 length equals 15 residues. The germline V gene has CDR1 SGHVS and CDR2 FNYEAQ. In DNA, the CDR3 is TGTGCCAGCAGCCGTCGAAGCGGAGTCACAGATACGCAGTATTTT. As protein: CASSRRSGVTDTQYF.

CDR3 protein: CASSLGQGRIYGYTF. The CDR3 nucleotides read TGTGCCAGCAGCTTGGGGCAGGGAAGAATCTATGGCTACACCTTC. The chain has TRBV7-2 and TRBJ1-2; possibly TRBD1 for D (5 bases). Per the germline V gene, CDR1 is SGHTA and CDR2 is FQGNSA. Trimming removed 3 bases from V and 4 bases from J, with 15 bases in between. The CDR3 runs to 15 residues.

The chain joins TRBV6-1 to TRBJ2-7, with D possibly being TRBD2 (5 bases). Per germline, CDR1 MNHNS and CDR2 SASEGT. CDR3 length: 14 residues. V gave up 1 base and J gave up 3 bases, with 10 bases separating them. CDR3 DNA sequence: TGTGCCAGCAGTGAAGGGCTAGCCTACTACGAGCAGTACTTC. Residues: CASSEGLAYYEQYF.

The V call is TRBV5-1, the J call TRBJ1-4; D gene ambiguous. The V gene lost 5 bases and the J gene lost 6 bases, with 11 bases spanning the gap. The CDR3 covers 13 residues. CDR1 and CDR2 (germline): SGHRS, YFSETQ. CDR3 sequence reads: CASRGSVDEKLFF. CDR3 DNA sequence: TGCGCCAGCAGAGGGTCTGTAGATGAAAAACTGTTTTTT.

The chain joins TRBV10-3 to TRBJ1-4; 7 bases fit TRBD1. The V and J ends lost 10 bases and 8 bases, in that order; junction bases with no gene match: 7. This CDR3 comprises 12 residues. Germline assignment: CDR1 ENHRY and CDR2 SYGVKD. As DNA, the CDR3 is TGTGCCACCCAACAGGGGCGAGAAAAACTGTTTTTT. Translating gives CATQQGREKLFF.

This clone showed up just a few times. Other DNA variants within this sample encode the same CDR3. V usage is TRBV6-1 and J usage is TRBJ1-2, with D perhaps matching TRBD1 (5 bases). Germline CDR1 reads MNHNS; CDR2 reads SASEGT. The CDR3 is made up of 12 amino acids. V was cut by 2 bases and J by 6 bases, with 7 bases left in between. The DNA of the CDR3 is TGTGCCAGCAGTGAACAAGGGGATGGCTACACCTTC. Its protein is CASSEQGDGYTF.

The chain uses TRBV25-1 and TRBJ2-7; 8 bases line up with TRBD1. Germline CDR1 MGHDK, CDR2 SYGVNS. CDR3 length equals 18 residues. Unmatched junction bases numbered 16, after V lost 3 bases and J lost 3 bases. Here the CDR3 DNA reads TGTGCCAGCAGTGATAACCTCCGTCCGGGACAGGTCGTCTACGAGCAGTACTTC. This gives the protein CASSDNLRPGQVVYEQYF.

CDR3 in amino acids: CASSLVGTEGLGGVYNEQFF. The CDR3 coding sequence is TGTGCCAGCAGTTTAGTCGGCACCGAAGGGTTGGGGGGGGTTTACAATGAGCAGTTCTTC. The chain combines TRBV27 with TRBJ2-1, with TRBD2 matching over 7 bases. The junction had 20 bases not matched to a gene; V was cut back by 2 bases and J by 4 bases. The CDR3 runs 20 residues. In germline, CDR1 is MNHEY, CDR2 SMNVEV (reference sequence).

This chain links TRBV4-2 with TRBJ1-4, with D possibly TRBD1 on 5 matching bases. The germline V gene encodes CDR1 LGHNA and CDR2 YNFKEQ. The V gene lost 1 base and the J gene lost 5 bases, with 17 bases spanning the gap. CDR3 size: 17 residues. The CDR3 loop is CASSQAGMTEYNEKLFF. DNA of the CDR3: TGTGCCAGCAGCCAAGCGGGAATGACAGAGTACAATGAAAAACTGTTTTTT.